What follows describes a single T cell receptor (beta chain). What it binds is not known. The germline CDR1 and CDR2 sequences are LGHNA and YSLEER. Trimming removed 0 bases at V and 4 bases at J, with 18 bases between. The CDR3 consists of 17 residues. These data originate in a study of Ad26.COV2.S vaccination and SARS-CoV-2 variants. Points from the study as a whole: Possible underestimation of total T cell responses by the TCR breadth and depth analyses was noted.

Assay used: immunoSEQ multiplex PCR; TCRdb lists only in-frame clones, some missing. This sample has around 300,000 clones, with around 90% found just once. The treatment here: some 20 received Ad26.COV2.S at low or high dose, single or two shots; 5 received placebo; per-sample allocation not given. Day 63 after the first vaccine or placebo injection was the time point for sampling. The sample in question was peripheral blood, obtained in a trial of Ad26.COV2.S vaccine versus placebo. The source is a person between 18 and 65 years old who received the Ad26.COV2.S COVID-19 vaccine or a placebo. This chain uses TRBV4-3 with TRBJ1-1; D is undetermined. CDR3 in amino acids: CASSQDMGHQAGTEAFF. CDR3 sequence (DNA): TGCGCCAGCAGCCAAGATATGGGCCATCAGGCGGGCACTGAAGCTTTCTTT.